These T cell receptor beta chains were read from a single sample in a study of T cell responses to AZD1222 COVID-19 vaccine. Libraries were prepared by immunoSEQ multiplex PCR; TCRdb keeps only in-frame clonotypes and omits some of them. The sample records approximately 110,000 clones, 80% to 90% being singletons. The sequencing used peripheral blood, collected on day 0 of AZD1222 vaccination. All receptors derive from an adult in good health. CDR3s include the opening cysteine and the closing phenylalanine or tryptophan. A D gene is named only where the DNA matches it firmly. Not all rows give a size; the values are once, few, many and, for expanded clones, a class.

J | V | D | size | length | DNA | CDR3
TRBJ2-1 | TRBV7-2 | NA | once | 13 | TGTGCCAGCAATAGGGGGGGCTTTAATGAGCAGTTCTTC | CASNRGGFNEQFF
TRBJ2-3 | TRBV24-1 | NA | NA | 14 | TGTGCCACCAGTGTTTCTAATCTAGGAGATACGCAGTATTTT | CATSVSNLGDTQYF
TRBJ2-1 | TRBV10-2 | NA | NA | 13 | TGCGCCAGCAGTGCTACAGCCAACAATGAGCAGTTCTTC | CASSATANNEQFF
TRBJ2-5 | TRBV11-1 | TRBD2 | NA | 16 | TGTGCCAGCAGGCCCATTCCGGGACTAGCGGGGGAGACCCAGTACTTC | CASRPIPGLAGETQYF
TRBJ2-1 | TRBV24-1 | TRBD1 | few | 14 | TGTGCCACCAGTGGACGGACAGGGGACAATGAGCAGTTCTTC | CATSGRTGDNEQFF
TRBJ1-6 | TRBV19 | NA | NA | 15 | TGTGCCAGTAGTCCGGAGGGGTCCTATAATTCACCCCTCCACTTT | CASSPEGSYNSPLHF
TRBJ2-3 | TRBV3-1/TRBV3-2 | NA | NA | 13 | TGTGCCAGCAGCCTCGCCAGCACAGATACGCAGTATTTT | CASSLASTDTQYF
TRBJ2-7 | TRBV2 | NA | NA | 12 | TGTGCCAGCACGGGAGCCGGGGTGGAGCAGTACTTC | CASTGAGVEQYF
TRBJ1-2 | TRBV21-1 | NA | few | 14 | TGTGCCAGCCCCCCGGGACAGGGGGCATATGGCTACACCTTC | CASPPGQGAYGYTF
TRBJ2-7 | TRBV28 | NA | NA | 11 | TGTGCCAGCAGTCAAAGCTACGAGCAGTACTTC | CASSQSYEQYF
TRBJ1-5 | TRBV4-1 | NA | NA | 13 | TGCGCCAGCAGCCAACTGAGCAATCAGCCCCAGCATTTT | CASSQLSNQPQHF
TRBJ2-3 | TRBV5-1 | NA | NA | 15 | TGCGCCAGCAGGGTACTCCCAGGGATCACAGATACGCAGTATTTT | CASRVLPGITDTQYF
TRBJ2-5 | TRBV18 | NA | NA | 11 | TGTGCCAGCTCCCCAGAAGAGACCCAGTACTTC | CASSPEETQYF
TRBJ2-6 | TRBV28 | NA | NA | 15 | TGTGCCAGCAGCATCCCCAAGGCTGGGGCCAACGTCCTGACTTTC | CASSIPKAGANVLTF
TRBJ2-7 | TRBV5-1 | NA | NA | 13 | TGCGCCAGCAGCCGCGAAGCCCTTTACGAGCAGTACTTC | CASSREALYEQYF
TRBJ2-1 | TRBV7-9 | TRBD2 | NA | 16 | TGTGCCAGCAGCTTAGTTCCGGCGGGAGGAAACAATGAGCAGTTCTTC | CASSLVPAGGNNEQFF
TRBJ2-7 | TRBV14 | NA | NA | 11 | TGTGCCAGCAGCCAGACCTACGAGCAGTACTTC | CASSQTYEQYF
TRBJ1-6 | TRBV30 | TRBD1 | NA | 14 | TGTGCCTGGGACAGGGAGTATAATGGGTCACCCCTCCACTTT | CAWDREYNGSPLHF
TRBJ2-5 | TRBV5-1 | NA | NA | 12 | TGCGCCAGCAGCTCCGGGACATTGGCCCAGTACTTC | CASSSGTLAQYF
TRBJ1-1 | TRBV21-1 | NA | few | 13 | TGTGCCAGCCCCTGCGCAGCGGACACTGAAGCTTTCTTT | CASPCAADTEAFF
TRBJ1-3 | TRBV5-1 | NA | NA | 14 | TGCTCCACGAAAGAGGGGCCGACTGGAAACACCATATATTTT | CSTKEGPTGNTIYF
TRBJ1-2 | TRBV29-1 | NA | few | 14 | TGCAGCGTTGAAGGACGTGGGGGAAACTATGGCTACACCTTC | CSVEGRGGNYGYTF
TRBJ1-3 | TRBV9 | NA | NA | 16 | TGTGCCAGCAGCTCCTGGACAAGAAGCTCTGGAAACACCATATATTTT | CASSSWTRSSGNTIYF
TRBJ1-1 | TRBV5-1 | NA | NA | 13 | TGCGCCAGCAGCCCTGTGGGGGGCGCAGGCCCTCCCTTT | CASSPVGGAGPPF
TRBJ2-7 | TRBV7-2 | NA | NA | 12 | TGTGCCAGCAGCCCCGGGACCTACGAGCAGTACTTC | CASSPGTYEQYF
TRBJ2-5 | TRBV9 | TRBD2 | NA | 16 | TGTGCCAGCAGCGTAGGACTAGCGGGGTTCCAAGAGACCCAGTACTTC | CASSVGLAGFQETQYF
TRBJ1-1 | TRBV18 | NA | NA | 16 | TGTGCCAGCTCACCACCGGGTGTCAGGAAAGGTGTGGGAGCTTTCTTT | CASSPPGVRKGVGAFF
TRBJ2-5 | TRBV19 | TRBD2 | NA | 15 | TGTGCCAGTAGTATGCCAGCGGGAGGAAGGGAGACCCAGTACTTC | CASSMPAGGRETQYF